The 13 T cell receptor beta chains below come from one sample, sequenced in a study of T cells in Graves' hyperthyroidism and ophthalmopathy. RNA transcripts yielded amplified TCR beta CDR3 regions. Carried out on the TCR CDR3, a first-round RT-PCR used the HTBI primer set. From the multiplex PCR reads, TCRdb called clonotypes with MiXCR, one entry per CDR3 protein. The sample shows approximately 400,000 distinct CDR3 sequences, more than 13% of them seen only once. The specimen was blood. The receptor set was obtained from a middle-aged man with Graves' ophthalmopathy.

This clonotype was seen repeatedly, ten times or more. The J gene is TRBJ2-1, the V gene TRBV20-1, with TRBD2 matching 10 bases. Germline V gives CDR1 DFQATT, CDR2 SNEGSKA (reference sequence). J gave up 0 bases and V 6 bases, and 11 bases lay outside the gene matches. This CDR3 is 17 amino acids long. In DNA, the CDR3 is TGCAGTGCCACCCATCGACCTAGCGGGAGCTCCTACAATGAGCAGTTCTTC. This encodes CSATHRPSGSSYNEQFF.

A few counts support this clonotype. J is TRBJ2-7 and V is TRBV4-2; the match to TRBD2 covers 10 bases. Per the germline V gene, CDR1 is LGHNA and CDR2 is YNFKEQ. The V gene end was trimmed by 0 bases and the J gene end by 6 bases; junction bases not matched to a gene: 2. The CDR3 totals 14 residues. Here the CDR3 reads CASSQEAGGIEQYF. The CDR3 region has the DNA TGTGCCAGCAGCCAAGAAGCGGGAGGGATCGAGCAGTACTTC.

The V call is TRBV29-1, the J call TRBJ2-5; no definite D call. The CDR3 is 13 residues long. V was clipped by 2 bases and J by 4 bases, with 11 bases between them. Germline CDR1 is SQVTM and CDR2 is ANQGSEA. In DNA, the CDR3 is TGCAGCGTTGAACTGGCAGCTACAGAGACCCAGTACTTC. This sequence encodes CSVELAATETQYF.

This clonotype occurred many times. The CDR3 sequence: CSGWDPTDRRYGYTF. Here the CDR3 DNA reads TGCAGCGGGTGGGACCCAACGGACAGGCGATATGGCTACACCTTC. The chain carries TRBV29-1 and TRBJ1-2; TRBD1 aligns across 7 bases. The CDR3 is 15 amino acids. The trim removed 7 bases at V and 5 bases at J, leaving 16 bases unmatched. The germline CDR1 and CDR2 sequences are SQVTM and ANQGSEA.

There are many counts of this clonotype. This chain links TRBV2 with TRBJ2-7, with 7 bases lining up with TRBD1. The length of the CDR3 is 12 residues. V gave up 7 bases and J gave up 3 bases; unmatched junction bases: 3. CDR1 and CDR2 from the germline V gene are SNHLY and FYNNEI. CDR3 DNA sequence: TGTGCCAGCAAGACAGGGATCTACGAGCAGTACTTC. This gives the protein CASKTGIYEQYF.

The chain couples TRBV30 to TRBJ2-4, with D perhaps assigned TRBD1 or TRBD2 (5 bases each). The germline V gene encodes CDR1 GTSNPN and CDR2 SVGIG (reference sequence). V was pared by 2 bases and J by 4 bases, with 12 bases between. The CDR3 spans 14 residues. CDR3 region: CAWSSGTPKNIQYF. CDR3 coding DNA: TGTGCCTGGAGTTCCGGGACCCCAAAAAACATTCAGTACTTC.

This clonotype was detected many times. The CDR3 coding sequence is TGTGCCAGCAGCCACCTTAAACTAGCGGGAGGGTACAATGAGCAGTTCTTC. Its translation is CASSHLKLAGGYNEQFF. The gene calls are TRBV3-1 and TRBJ2-1, with 13 bases matching TRBD2. CDR1 is LGHDT and CDR2 is YNNKEL in the germline V gene (reference sequence). The J segment lost 4 bases and the V segment lost 3 bases, leaving 6 bases of the junction unmatched. The CDR3 contains 17 residues.

The CDR3 bases are TGTGCCAGCAGTTTGACAGGGGGAAAACTGTTTTTT. Translation: CASSLTGGKLFF. This chain joins TRBV12-3 or TRBV12-4 and TRBJ1-4; 9 nucleotides match TRBD1. J lost 10 bases, V lost 3 bases, and 0 bases had no gene match. The CDR3 consists of 12 residues.

This clonotype showed up many times. CDR3 protein: CASSGRLAGDSETQYF. DNA for the CDR3: TGTGCCAGCAGTGGAAGACTAGCGGGAGATTCGGAGACCCAGTACTTC. V is TRBV6-1 and J is TRBJ2-5, with 12 bases lining up with TRBD2. Germline CDR1 is MNHNS and CDR2 is SASEGT. V shed 4 bases and J 5 bases; nucleotides not matched to a gene: 8. The CDR3 loop spans 16 amino acids.

In this sample, this clonotype turned up a few times. The chain couples TRBV19 to TRBJ2-7; 11 bases match TRBD2. The CDR3 totals 14 residues. Germline CDR1 is LNHDA and CDR2 is SQIVND (reference sequence). J was trimmed by 1 base and V by 6 bases; bases with no gene match: 2. The CDR3 coding sequence is TGTGCCAGTAGGGGACTAGCGGCTTCCTACGAGCAGTACTTC. This encodes CASRGLAASYEQYF. Filled out from reference TRBV19 and TRBJ2-7, the complete variable domain reads DGGITQSPKYLFRKEGQNVTLSCEQNLNHDAMYWYRQDPGQGLRLIYYSQIVNDFQKGDIAEGYSVSREKKESFPLTVTSAQKNPTAFYLCASRGLAASYEQYFGPGTRLTVT.

This clonotype was counted many times. The rearrangement uses TRBV7-8 and TRBJ2-1, with 7 bases fitting TRBD1. Trimming at V came to 5 bases and at J to 5 bases, leaving 12 bases not matched to a gene. The CDR3 spans 16 residues. From germline, CDR1 is SGHVS and CDR2 FQNEAQ. CDR3 coding DNA: TGTGCCAGCAGCCCAACAGGGGCAGGGTCGAACAATGAGCAGTTCTTC. This translates into CASSPTGAGSNNEQFF.

The sample holds one count of this clonotype. The V call is TRBV4-1, the J call TRBJ2-1; D is undetermined. The CDR3 spans 12 residues. Germline assignment: CDR1 MGHRA and CDR2 YSYEKL. The V and J ends lost 0 bases and 10 bases respectively, with 7 bases between them. This chain's CDR3 is CASSQEVGEQFF. In DNA form, the CDR3 reads TGCGCCAGCAGCCAAGAGGTAGGGGAGCAGTTCTTC.

This clonotype was seen repeatedly, ten times or more. The J gene is TRBJ2-7, the V gene TRBV2; 7 bases match TRBD2. The CDR3 sequence is 15 residues long. Germline V gene sequence: CDR1 SNHLY, CDR2 FYNNEI. Trimming removed 3 bases from V and 3 bases from J; junction bases left unmatched: 8. The CDR3 DNA is TGTGCCAGCAGTGATAGTGGCGGGAGCCACTACGAGCAGTACTTC. It translates to CASSDSGGSHYEQYF.